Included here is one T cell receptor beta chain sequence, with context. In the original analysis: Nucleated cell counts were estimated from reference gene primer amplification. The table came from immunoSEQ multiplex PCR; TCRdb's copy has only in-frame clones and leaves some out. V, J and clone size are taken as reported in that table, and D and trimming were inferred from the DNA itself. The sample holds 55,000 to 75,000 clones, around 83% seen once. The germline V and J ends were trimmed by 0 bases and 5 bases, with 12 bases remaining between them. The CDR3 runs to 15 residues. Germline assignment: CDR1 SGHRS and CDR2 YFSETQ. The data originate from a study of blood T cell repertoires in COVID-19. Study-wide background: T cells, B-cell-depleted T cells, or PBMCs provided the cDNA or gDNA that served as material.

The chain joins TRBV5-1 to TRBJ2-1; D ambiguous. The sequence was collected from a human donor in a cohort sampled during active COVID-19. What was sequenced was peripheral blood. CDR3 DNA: TGCGCCAGCAGCTTGGGAGGAACCGTTAACAATGAGCAGTTCTTC. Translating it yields CASSLGGTVNNEQFF.